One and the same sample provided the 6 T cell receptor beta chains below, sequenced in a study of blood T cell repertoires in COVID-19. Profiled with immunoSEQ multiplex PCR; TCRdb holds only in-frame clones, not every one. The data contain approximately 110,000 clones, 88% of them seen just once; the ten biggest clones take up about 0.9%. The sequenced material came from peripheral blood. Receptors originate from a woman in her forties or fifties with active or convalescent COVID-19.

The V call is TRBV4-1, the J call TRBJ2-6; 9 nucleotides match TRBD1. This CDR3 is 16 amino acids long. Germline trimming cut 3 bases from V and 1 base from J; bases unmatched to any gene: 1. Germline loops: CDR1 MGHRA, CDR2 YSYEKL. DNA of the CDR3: TGCGCCAGCAGCCAGGGGACAGGGTCTGGGGCCAACGTCCTGACTTTC. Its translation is CASSQGTGSGANVLTF.

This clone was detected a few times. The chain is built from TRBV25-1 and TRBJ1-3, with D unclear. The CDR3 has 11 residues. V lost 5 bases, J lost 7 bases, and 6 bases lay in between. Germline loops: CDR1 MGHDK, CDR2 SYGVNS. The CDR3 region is CASSYGNTIYF. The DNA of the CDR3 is TGTGCCAGCAGTTACGGGAACACCATATATTTT. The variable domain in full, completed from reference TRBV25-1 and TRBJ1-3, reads EADIYQTPRYLVIGTGKKITLECSQTMGHDKMYWYQQDPGMELHLIHYSYGVNSTEKGDLSSESTVSRIRTEHFPLTLESARPSHTSQYLCASSYGNTIYFGEGSWLTVV.

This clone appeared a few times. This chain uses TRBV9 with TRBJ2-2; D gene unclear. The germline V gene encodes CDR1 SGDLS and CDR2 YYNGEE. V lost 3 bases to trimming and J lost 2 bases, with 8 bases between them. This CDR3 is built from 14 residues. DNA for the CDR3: TGTGCCAGCAGCGCGGTTCAAAACACCGGGGAGCTGTTTTTT. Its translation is CASSAVQNTGELFF. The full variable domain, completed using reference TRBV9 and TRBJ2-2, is DSGVTQTPKHLITATGQRVTLRCSPRSGDLSVYWYQQSLDQGLQFLIQYYNGEERAKGNILERFSAQQFPDLHSELNLSSLELGDSALYFCASSAVQNTGELFFGEGSRLTVL.

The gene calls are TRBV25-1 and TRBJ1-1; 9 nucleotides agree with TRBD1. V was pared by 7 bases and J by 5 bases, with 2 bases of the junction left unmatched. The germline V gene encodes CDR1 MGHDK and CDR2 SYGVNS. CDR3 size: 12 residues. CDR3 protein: CASTTGGTEAFF. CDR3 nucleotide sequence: TGTGCCAGCACGACAGGGGGGACTGAAGCTTTCTTT.

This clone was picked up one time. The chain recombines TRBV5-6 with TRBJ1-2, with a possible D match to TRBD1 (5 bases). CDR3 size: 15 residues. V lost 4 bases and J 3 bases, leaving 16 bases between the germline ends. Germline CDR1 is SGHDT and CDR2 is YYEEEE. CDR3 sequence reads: CASSPVGGQDYGYTF. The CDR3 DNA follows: TGTGCCAGCAGCCCGGTCGGGGGTCAGGACTATGGCTACACCTTC.

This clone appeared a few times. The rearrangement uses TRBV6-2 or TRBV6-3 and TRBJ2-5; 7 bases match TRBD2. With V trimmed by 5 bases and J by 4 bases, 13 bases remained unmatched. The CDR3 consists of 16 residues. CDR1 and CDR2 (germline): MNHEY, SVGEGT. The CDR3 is CASSRPSGLGPETQYF. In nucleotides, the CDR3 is TGTGCCAGCAGTCGTCCTAGCGGCCTTGGGCCAGAGACCCAGTACTTC.